This T cell receptor beta chain was profiled in a study of regulatory T cells in long-lasting Graves disease. This clonotype has a count of ten or more. Trimming took 8 bases from V and 4 from J; bases not matched to a gene: 8. The length of the CDR3 is 14 residues. Building the TCR beta libraries relied on iRepertoire HTBI primers, and CDR3 regions underwent Arm-PCR. TCRdb re-called the multiplex PCR reads with MiXCR, one entry per CDR3 protein. The sample shows fewer than 400,000 distinct CDR3 sequences, over 15% of them seen only once. As for time point: newly diagnosed GD, antithyroid drugs for less than 3 months. Isolated PBMC RNA provided the starting material for the TCR library.

The source material was peripheral blood mononuclear cells (PBMCs), sampled at new diagnosis, from a patient treated with antithyroid drugs. This chain connects TRBV12-3 or TRBV12-4 to TRBJ2-1, with 7 positions matching TRBD1. The clonotype originates from a female donor with Graves disease. The CDR3 here is CASRRQGLYNEQFF. The CDR3 coding sequence is TGTGCCAGCCGTCGACAGGGTCTTTACAATGAGCAGTTCTTC.